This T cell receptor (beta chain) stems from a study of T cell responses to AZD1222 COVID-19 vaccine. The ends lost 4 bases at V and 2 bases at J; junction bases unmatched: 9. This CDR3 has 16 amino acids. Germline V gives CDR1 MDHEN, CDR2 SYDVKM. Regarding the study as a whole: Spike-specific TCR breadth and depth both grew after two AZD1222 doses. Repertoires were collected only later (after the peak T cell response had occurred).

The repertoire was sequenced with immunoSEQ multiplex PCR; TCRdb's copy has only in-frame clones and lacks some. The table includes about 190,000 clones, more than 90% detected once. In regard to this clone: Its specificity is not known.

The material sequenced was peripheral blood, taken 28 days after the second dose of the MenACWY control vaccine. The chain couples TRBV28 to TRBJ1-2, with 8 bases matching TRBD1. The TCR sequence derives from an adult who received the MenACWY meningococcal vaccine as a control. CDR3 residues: CASSSIGQGRNYGYTF. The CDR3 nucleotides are TGTGCCAGCAGTTCCATTGGACAGGGACGGAACTATGGCTACACCTTC.